This TCR beta chain was sequenced in a study of spatial heterogeneity in lung cancer. For the study at large: Approximately 70 TRACERx patients with early, untreated non-small cell lung cancer donated samples. The average appearance count of each unique TCR and UMI combination in raw reads was more than nine. Whole-study findings and limits: Follow-up blood showed ubiquitous expanded tumor TCRs less than blood at resection did.

The library protocol tagged each TCR cDNA with a unique molecular identifier. TCRdb passed the 5' RACE reads through MiXCR, listing each CDR3 protein once. Of some 120,000 distinct CDR3 sequences listed, more than 9% are singletons. The time point is: blood at routine non-recurrence follow-up after resection. The sequenced material consisted of unsorted whole RNA from tumor, nontumor lung or frozen PBMC. The length of the CDR3 is 15 residues. Germline CDR1 and CDR2: MNHEY and SVGAGI. Trimming removed 6 bases at V and 0 bases at J, with 12 bases between. Regarding this clonotype: Its target is unknown.

The clonotype was recovered from a male donor with early-stage non-small cell lung cancer. This sample comprised PBMCs, obtained at follow-up. The chain combines TRBV6-5 with TRBJ1-5, with D possibly matching TRBD1 (6 bases). CDR3 loop: CASSEGGASNQPQHF. As DNA, the CDR3 is TGTGCCAGCAGCGAGGGGGGAGCTAGCAATCAGCCCCAGCATTTT.